The present entry profiles one T cell receptor (beta chain) with its context. As yet, its antigen is unknown. One end of the junction does not line up with germline, which may come from a read error. These data are taken from a study of shared clonotypes between healthy human individuals. Study results and caveats: The expectation was that sequencing depth would affect clonotype sharing among donors.

Clones were sequenced by immunoSEQ multiplex PCR, and TCRdb holds only the in-frame ones, with some missing. The sample contains about half a million clones, around 75% of which appear only once. Donors included only healthy HIV-negative adults lacking recent acute infections or vaccinations. Donors were Caucasian adults residing in Nashville, Tennessee, USA. The study used 80 million to 100 million PBMCs per unsorted sample for genomic DNA. Germline V CDR1 and CDR2: SGHNT, YENEEA. CDR3 length: 13 residues. V is TRBV11-3 and J is TRBJ1-3; no definite D call. Source material: PBMCs. The clonotype comes from a woman between 40 and 55 years old in good health. Some clones in this sample may be carry-over from other donors' samples. The CDR3 loop reads CASGLGSGNTIYF. The CDR3 DNA is TGTGCCAGCGGCTTAGGGAGTGGAAACACCATATATTTT.